This TCR beta chain was captured by sequencing in a study of neurological immune-mediated disorders. The table lists this clonotype with many counts. V shed 1 base, J shed 0 bases, and the junction held 5 bases outside the gene matches. The CDR3 loop spans 16 amino acids. TCRdb called the 5' RACE reads again in MiXCR, with one record for every CDR3 protein. The table includes about 120,000 distinct CDR3 sequences, roughly 3.2% detected once. Sequences were obtained from PBMCs. The chain joins TRBV12-3 or TRBV12-4 to TRBJ1-2, with 7 bases lining up with TRBD1. The TCR originated in a woman aged 25 to 45 with multiple sclerosis. In nucleotides, the CDR3 is TGTGCCAGCAGTTTAGTGGGACAGTACCCTAACTATGGCTACACCTTC. Protein sequence: CASSLVGQYPNYGYTF.